A single sample is the source of the 17 T cell receptor beta chains below, sequenced in a study of blood T cell repertoires in COVID-19. Assay: immunoSEQ multiplex PCR; the TCRdb copy retains only in-frame clones and omits some. The table records 300,000 or so clones, about nine tenths of them present only once. Source material: peripheral blood. Receptors were obtained from a woman aged 40 to 50 who had recovered from COVID-19.

The DNA of the CDR3 is TGCGCCAGCAATGACGACAGGGGGAATGGCTACACCTTC. Translation: CASNDDRGNGYTF. The chain carries TRBV5-1 and TRBJ1-2; 9 bases fit TRBD1. Germline V gene lookup returns CDR1 SGHRS and CDR2 YFSETQ. V gave up 6 bases and J gave up 6 bases; unmatched junction bases: 6. The length of the CDR3 is 13 residues.

The chain uses TRBV5-5 and TRBJ1-1; D is ambiguous. The CDR3 covers 12 residues. Germline values: CDR1 SGHKS, CDR2 YYEKEE (reference sequence). The V end was cut by 4 bases, the J end by 6 bases, with 10 bases between. The CDR3 spells CASSHVRAEAFF. The CDR3 DNA is TGTGCCAGCAGCCACGTCCGGGCTGAAGCTTTCTTT.

The gene calls are TRBV4-3 and TRBJ2-1; weak D call: TRBD2 (5 bases). This CDR3 contains 14 residues. Looked up from germline, CDR1 is LGHNA and CDR2 is YSLEER. Between the trimmed V and J ends, which lost 2 bases and 5 bases, there was a span of 10 bases. The CDR3 loop is CASSQFGRDNEQFF. In DNA form, the CDR3 reads TGCGCCAGCAGCCAATTCGGGCGGGACAATGAGCAGTTCTTC.

V usage is TRBV7-2 and J usage is TRBJ1-2; D remains unclear. V was trimmed by 2 bases and J by 0 bases, leaving 13 bases between them. Germline lookup yields CDR1 SGHTA and CDR2 FQGNSA. The CDR3 spans 16 residues. CDR3 sequence: CASSLLPRRANYGYTF. In nucleotides, the CDR3 is TGTGCCAGCAGCTTACTACCTCGGAGGGCTAACTATGGCTACACCTTC.

This rearrangement joins TRBV18 to TRBJ2-1; TRBD2 matches at 10 bases. Trimming removed 2 bases from V and 5 bases from J; junction bases left unmatched: 9. The CDR3 is made up of 17 amino acids. Germline V CDR1 and CDR2: KGHSH, LQKENI. This CDR3 reads CASSPYASGGTHNEQFF. The CDR3 DNA reads as TGTGCCAGCTCACCATACGCTAGCGGGGGAACCCACAATGAGCAGTTCTTC.

V gene TRBV29-1 combines with J gene TRBJ2-6; tentatively, D is TRBD1 (5 bases). V gave up 4 bases and J gave up 4 bases, with 11 bases separating them. Germline assignment: CDR1 SQVTM and CDR2 ANQGSEA. CDR3 length equals 14 residues. The DNA for the CDR3 is TGCAGCGTTGGCAGTGGGGCCGGGGCCAACGTCCTGACTTTC. It yields the protein CSVGSGAGANVLTF.

The chain carries TRBV5-6 and TRBJ1-2, with D perhaps TRBD1 (5 bases). Trimming pared 5 bases from V and 2 bases from J, leaving 16 bases between. Germline assignment: CDR1 SGHDT and CDR2 YYEEEE. The CDR3 length is 15 residues. CDR3 nucleotides: TGTGCCAGCAGATACAAGCCAGGGATGAACTATGGCTACACCTTC. It yields the protein CASRYKPGMNYGYTF.

This chain links TRBV11-2 with TRBJ2-1; D is unclear. V was pared by 5 bases and J by 2 bases, with 4 bases between. The CDR3 totals 12 residues. Germline loops: CDR1 SGHAT, CDR2 FQNNGV. DNA for the CDR3: TGTGCCAGCAGCGCAGCCTACAATGAGCAGTTCTTC. Protein sequence: CASSAAYNEQFF.

The chain joins TRBV4-1 to TRBJ1-1; 8 bases fit TRBD1. V was clipped by 1 base and J by 4 bases; unmatched bases: 5. CDR1 is MGHRA, CDR2 YSYEKL, per germline. The CDR3 loop spans 15 amino acids. CDR3: CASSQGRQGATEAFF. CDR3 bases: TGCGCCAGCAGCCAAGGTAGGCAGGGGGCCACTGAAGCTTTCTTT.

The chain recombines TRBV7-4 with TRBJ1-1; 8 nucleotides agree with TRBD1. This CDR3 comprises 17 residues. Germline assignment: CDR1 SGHVT and CDR2 SQSDAQ. The V and J ends lost 2 bases and 5 bases, in that order; junction bases with no gene match: 13. The CDR3 spells CASSLMFVRGRRTEAFF. As DNA, the CDR3 is TGTGCCAGCAGCTTAATGTTTGTCAGGGGGCGACGTACTGAAGCTTTCTTT.

This sequence joins TRBV27 and TRBJ1-1; D is undetermined. CDR1 and CDR2 from the germline V gene are MNHEY and SMNVEV (reference sequence). CDR3 length equals 13 residues. Trimming removed 3 bases at V and 5 bases at J, with 10 bases between. CDR3 in amino acids: CASSFASWTEAFF. The CDR3 DNA is TGTGCCAGCAGTTTTGCGTCGTGGACTGAAGCTTTCTTT.

The chain couples TRBV7-9 to TRBJ1-1; TRBD1 is a possible D gene (5 bases). Trimming shortened V by 5 bases and J by 8 bases, and 15 bases separated the two germline ends. Germline CDR1 and CDR2: SEHNR and FQNEAQ (reference sequence). This CDR3 is 13 amino acids long. The CDR3 spells CASSLSGGFEAFF. CDR3 bases: TGTGCCAGCAGCCTCTCGGGGGGGTTCGAAGCTTTCTTT.

As for this clone: The junction and the germline gene differ at one end; a read error may be behind it. The chain is built from TRBV5-6 and TRBJ1-2; tentative D call: TRBD1 (5 bases). CDR1 is SGHDT and CDR2 is YYEEEE in the germline V gene. The CDR3 is 14 residues long. In nucleotides, the CDR3 is TGTGCCAGCCGAACATCGGCGGGACCCTATCGCTACACCTTC. Its protein product is CASRTSAGPYRYTF.

This chain links TRBV3-1 (or the pseudogene TRBV3-2) with TRBJ1-1; 7 bases line up with TRBD1. Losses at the gene ends were 6 bases for V and 1 base for J; bases not matched to a gene: 2. This CDR3 has 13 residues. Germline V lookup: CDR1 LGHDT, CDR2 YNNKEL (reference sequence). This chain's CDR3 is CASSWTGNTEAFF. The CDR3 DNA follows: TGTGCCAGCAGTTGGACAGGGAACACTGAAGCTTTCTTT.

The chain uses TRBV5-6 and TRBJ1-6, with 8 bases matching TRBD1. Germline lookup yields CDR1 SGHDT and CDR2 YYEEEE. J gave up 11 bases and V 0 bases, and 4 bases lay outside the gene matches. This CDR3 spans 14 amino acids. This CDR3 reads CASSLVGTGPPLHF. The CDR3 DNA sequence: TGTGCCAGCAGCTTGGTGGGGACAGGCCCACCCCTCCACTTT.

The chain joins TRBV2 to TRBJ2-2, with 11 bases fitting TRBD2. The CDR3 is 17 amino acids. Looked up from germline, CDR1 is SNHLY and CDR2 is FYNNEI. V trimming: 5 bases; J trimming: 3 bases; junction bases outside the gene matches: 8. The CDR3 loop is CASSPHFSGGDTGELFF. CDR3 nucleotide sequence: TGTGCCAGCAGTCCTCACTTTAGCGGGGGGGACACCGGGGAGCTGTTTTTT.

This chain links TRBV5-1 with TRBJ2-2, with a possible D match to TRBD2 (5 bases). This CDR3 comprises 14 residues. V was cut by 1 base and J by 7 bases, with 11 bases left in between. Germline loops: CDR1 SGHRS, CDR2 YFSETQ. CDR3 sequence: CASSLSAAGGELFF. DNA for the CDR3: TGCGCCAGCAGCTTGTCAGCGGCGGGCGGGGAGCTGTTTTTT.